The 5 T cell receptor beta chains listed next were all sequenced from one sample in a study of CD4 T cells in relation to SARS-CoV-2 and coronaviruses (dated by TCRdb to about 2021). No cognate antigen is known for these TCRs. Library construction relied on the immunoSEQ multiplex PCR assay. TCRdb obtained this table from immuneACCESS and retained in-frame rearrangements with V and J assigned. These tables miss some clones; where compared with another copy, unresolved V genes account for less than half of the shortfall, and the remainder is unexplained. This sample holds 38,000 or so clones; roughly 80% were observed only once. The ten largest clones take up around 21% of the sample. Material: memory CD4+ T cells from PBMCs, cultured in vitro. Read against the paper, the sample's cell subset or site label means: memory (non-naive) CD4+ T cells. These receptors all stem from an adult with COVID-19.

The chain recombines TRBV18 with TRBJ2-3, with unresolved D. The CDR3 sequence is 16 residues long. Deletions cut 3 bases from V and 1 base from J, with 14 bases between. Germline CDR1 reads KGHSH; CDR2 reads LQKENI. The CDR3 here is CASSPVSWSGTDTQYF. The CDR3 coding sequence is TGTGCCAGCTCACCGGTTTCCTGGTCTGGCACAGATACGCAGTATTTT. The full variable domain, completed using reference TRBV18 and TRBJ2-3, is NAGVMQNPRHLVRRRGQEARLRCSPMKGHSHVYWYRQLPEEGLKFMVYLQKENIIDESGMPKERFSAEFPKEGPSILRIQQVVRGDSAAYFCASSPVSWSGTDTQYFGPGTRLTVL.

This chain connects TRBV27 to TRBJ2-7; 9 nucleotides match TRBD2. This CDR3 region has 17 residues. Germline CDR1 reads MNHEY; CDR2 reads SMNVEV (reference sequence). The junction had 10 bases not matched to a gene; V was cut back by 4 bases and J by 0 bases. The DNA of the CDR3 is TGTGCCAGCAGTTCCGCCTCGGGGCGGGAGGGCTCCTACGAGCAGTACTTC. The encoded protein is CASSSASGREGSYEQYF.

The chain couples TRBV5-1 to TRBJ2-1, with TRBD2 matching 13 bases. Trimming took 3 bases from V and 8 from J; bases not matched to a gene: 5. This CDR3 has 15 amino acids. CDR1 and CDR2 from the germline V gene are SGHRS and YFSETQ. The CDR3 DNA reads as TGCGCCAGCAGCTGGACTAGCGGGAGTATCGATGAGCAGTTCTTC. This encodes CASSWTSGSIDEQFF. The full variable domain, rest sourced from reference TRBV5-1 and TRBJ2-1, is KAGVTQTPRYLIKTRGQQVTLSCSPISGHRSVSWYQQTPGQGLQFLFEYFSETQRNKGNFPGRFSGRQFSNSRSEMNVSTLELGDSALYLCASSWTSGSIDEQFFGPGTRLTVL.

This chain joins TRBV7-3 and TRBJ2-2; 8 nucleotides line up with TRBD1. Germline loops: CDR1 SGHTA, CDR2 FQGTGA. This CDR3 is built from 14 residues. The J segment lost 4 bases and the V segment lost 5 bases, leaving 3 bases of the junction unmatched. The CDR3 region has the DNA TGTGCCAGCAGCAATACAGGGGGCACCGGGGAGCTGTTTTTT. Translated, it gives CASSNTGGTGELFF.

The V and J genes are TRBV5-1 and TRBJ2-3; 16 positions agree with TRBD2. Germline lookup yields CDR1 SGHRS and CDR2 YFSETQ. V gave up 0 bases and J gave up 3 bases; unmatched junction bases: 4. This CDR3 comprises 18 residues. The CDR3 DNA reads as TGCGCCAGCAGCTTGGCCCAGGGACTAGCGGGAGGGACAGATACGCAGTATTTT. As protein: CASSLAQGLAGGTDTQYF. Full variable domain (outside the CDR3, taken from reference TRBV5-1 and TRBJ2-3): KAGVTQTPRYLIKTRGQQVTLSCSPISGHRSVSWYQQTPGQGLQFLFEYFSETQRNKGNFPGRFSGRQFSNSRSEMNVSTLELGDSALYLCASSLAQGLAGGTDTQYFGPGTRLTVL.